This T cell receptor beta chain was recovered during a study of T cell changes during pregnancy in multiple sclerosis. Method: immunoSEQ multiplex PCR; TCRdb's copy keeps in-frame clones and lacks some. The sample lists fewer than 45,000 clones; 85% to 90% were seen once. CDR1 is MNHEY, CDR2 SMNVEV, per germline (reference sequence). The CDR3 is 14 amino acids. V lost 6 bases and J lost 1; bases outside the gene matches: 5. V gene TRBV27 combines with J gene TRBJ1-1; 7 nucleotides agree with TRBD1. The sequencing here drew on CD8+ T cells from peripheral blood mononuclear cells, taken after pregnancy. The sequence came from a female donor in good health, enrolled as a control in a pregnancy study. CDR3 protein: CASSLQGGNTEAFF. The CDR3 region has the DNA TGTGCCAGCAGCCTTCAGGGGGGGAACACTGAAGCTTTCTTT.